One and the same sample provided the 11 T cell receptor beta chains below, sequenced in a study of vaccination and CD4 T cells after COVID-19. Their specific antigens are unknown. The assay that was used to sequence DNA from cultured CD4+ T cells was the Oncomine TCR Beta short-read assay. Once CD4+ T cells had been cultured, genomic DNA was extracted from them. Using its own MiXCR run on the PCR reads, TCRdb lists one record per CDR3 protein. Of about 10,000 distinct CDR3 sequences listed, about 35% are singletons. Treatment here: approximately nine-day PBMC culture with coronavirus spike peptide pools or control peptides (ViraFEST assay). Investigators obtained the unexposed donor's CD4+ T cells before the COVID-19 pandemic (2011-2018). Sequencing input: CD4+ T cells from blood, cultured in vitro. These receptors were obtained from a human donor in good health.

The V call is TRBV14, the J call TRBJ2-1; perhaps TRBD1 as D (5 bases). Germline V CDR1 and CDR2: SGHDN, FVKESK. The V end was cut by 4 bases, the J end by 10 bases, with 11 bases between. The CDR3 has 12 amino acids. CDR3: CASSRIRGEQFF. CDR3 nucleotide sequence: TGTGCCAGCAGCCGGATTAGGGGCGAGCAGTTCTTC.

The chain uses TRBV6-2 or TRBV6-3 and TRBJ2-7, with D uncertain. The CDR3 covers 14 residues. Trimming removed 4 bases from V and 3 bases from J, with 13 bases in between. CDR1 is MNHEY, CDR2 SVGEGT, per germline. The chain's CDR3 is CASSWLDGFYEQYF. In DNA, the CDR3 is TGTGCCAGCAGTTGGCTAGATGGGTTCTACGAGCAGTACTTC.

This clonotype was counted a few times. This rearrangement joins TRBV6-1 to TRBJ2-7; 8 bases are a match to TRBD1. CDR1 is MNHNS, CDR2 SASEGT, per germline. The J segment lost 3 bases and the V segment lost 9 bases, leaving 10 bases of the junction unmatched. The CDR3 runs to 14 residues. Here the CDR3 DNA reads TGTGCCAGTCGGTTCCGGGACAGGCACTACGAGCAGTACTTC. This encodes CASRFRDRHYEQYF.

This clonotype counts as medium-sized. The chain uses TRBV27 and TRBJ1-5; maybe TRBD1 (5 bases). CDR3 size: 15 residues. Germline V lookup: CDR1 MNHEY, CDR2 SMNVEV (reference sequence). V was clipped by 2 bases and J by 3 bases, with 11 bases between them. The CDR3 DNA is TGTGCCAGCAGTTTAGCCGGGGCGTACAATCAGCCCCAGCATTTT. Translating it yields CASSLAGAYNQPQHF.

This sequence joins TRBV28 and TRBJ2-7; 7 bases align to TRBD2. The CDR3 spans 18 residues. Germline trimming cut 3 bases from V and 0 bases from J; bases unmatched to any gene: 14. Germline assignment: CDR1 MDHEN and CDR2 SYDVKM. CDR3 in DNA: TGTGCCAGCAGTTTTAATATCCAGCGGGGAGGGGACTCCTACGAGCAGTACTTC. This translates into CASSFNIQRGGDSYEQYF.

This clonotype was seen more than once but under ten times. This chain joins TRBV19 and TRBJ1-2; D perhaps matches TRBD1 (6 bases). The germline CDR1 and CDR2 sequences are LNHDA and SQIVND (reference sequence). CDR3 length: 14 residues. V shed 5 bases and J shed 2 bases, with 12 bases lying between them. In DNA, the CDR3 is TGTGCCAGTAGTCCCCAACAGGGAAACTATGGCTACACCTTC. Its translation: CASSPQQGNYGYTF.

J is TRBJ2-3 and V is TRBV7-9, with a possible D match to TRBD1 (6 bases). Germline CDR1 reads SEHNR; CDR2 reads FQNEAQ (reference sequence). Trimming took 1 base from V and 2 from J, leaving 13 bases between them. The CDR3 is made up of 16 amino acids. This chain's CDR3 is CASSLGTVTFTDTQYF. For the CDR3, the DNA is TGTGCCAGCAGCTTAGGGACAGTTACTTTCACAGATACGCAGTATTTT.

This clonotype was picked up a small number of times. The chain recombines TRBV5-1 with TRBJ2-7; D may correspond to TRBD1 or TRBD2 (6 bases each). Germline assignment: CDR1 SGHRS and CDR2 YFSETQ. V was pared by 10 bases and J by 1 base, with 18 bases between. The length of the CDR3 is 14 residues. CDR3 nucleotides: TGCGCCTCAAAAGGGGGGAGTGGATCCTACGAGCAGTACTTC. Residues: CASKGGSGSYEQYF.

The chain is built from TRBV6-2 or TRBV6-3 and TRBJ2-1, with 11 bases identical to TRBD2. The CDR3 has 15 amino acids. With V trimmed by 4 bases and J by 6 bases, 5 bases remained unmatched. Looked up from germline, CDR1 is MNHEY and CDR2 is SVGEGT. CDR3 DNA: TGTGCCAGCAGTTGGTTACTAGCGGGAGTCAATGAGCAGTTCTTC. Translating gives CASSWLLAGVNEQFF.

Only a few counts were recorded for this clonotype. V gene TRBV7-8 combines with J gene TRBJ2-3; 9 bases fit TRBD2. The germline gives CDR1 SGHVS, CDR2 FQNEAQ. V gave up 5 bases and J gave up 2 bases; unmatched junction bases: 8. The CDR3 spans 16 residues. The CDR3 is CASSPSGTSHTDTQYF. The CDR3 nucleotides read TGTGCCAGCAGCCCATCCGGGACTAGCCACACAGATACGCAGTATTTT. Variable domain in full (rest from reference TRBV7-8 and TRBJ2-3): GAGVSQSPRYKVAKRGQDVALRCDPISGHVSLFWYQQALGQGPEFLTYFQNEAQLDKSGLPSDRFFAERPEGSVSTLKIQRTQQEDSAVYLCASSPSGTSHTDTQYFGPGTRLTVL.

The chain links TRBV5-4 to TRBJ2-2, with 7 positions matching TRBD2. V dropped 1 base and J dropped 6; count of bases not matched to a gene: 9. The CDR3 has 16 amino acids. Germline V gene data show CDR1 as SGHNT and CDR2 as YYREEE (reference sequence). CDR3 sequence reads: CASSLKGGSGSGELFF. The DNA of the CDR3 is TGTGCCAGCAGCTTGAAGGGCGGGAGTGGGTCCGGGGAGCTGTTTTTT.